The 18 T cell receptor beta chains presented below share a single source sample, sequenced in a study of cytomegalovirus exposure and HLA in healthy donors. The PCR made use of 60 Vbeta and 13 Jbeta primers. Produced via immunoSEQ multiplex PCR; TCRdb's table is partial and in-frame only. The sample contains about 160,000 clones, around 80% of which appear only once. The specimen sequenced was PBMCs. The receptors stem from a boy younger than 10 in good health and CMV-seronegative.

This clone has just a few counts. The genes are TRBV7-6 and TRBJ2-3, with 13 bases fitting TRBD2. This CDR3 contains 16 residues. Germline V gene sequence: CDR1 SGHVS, CDR2 FNYEAQ. The ends lost 5 bases at V and 2 bases at J; junction bases unmatched: 4. CDR3 sequence (DNA): TGTGCCAGCAGCCCGACTAGCGGGGGGTACACAGATACGCAGTATTTT. Translating it yields CASSPTSGGYTDTQYF.

The chain combines TRBV4-3 with TRBJ1-2; 8 bases map to TRBD1. Germline V gene data show CDR1 as LGHNA and CDR2 as YSLEER. There are 17 residues in the CDR3. The trim removed 4 bases at V and 8 bases at J, leaving 18 bases unmatched. CDR3 sequence (DNA): TGCGCCAGCAGCCCCTCGACAGGGGTTGGAGTTAAGGGGGGCTACACCTTC. It specifies CASSPSTGVGVKGGYTF.

The CDR3 bases are TGTGCCAGCAGCGGGGGAGATACGCAGTATTTT. Amino acids: CASSGGDTQYF. The chain is built from TRBV6-5 and TRBJ2-3; possible D gene TRBD2, 6 bases. Germline values: CDR1 MNHEY, CDR2 SVGAGI. This CDR3 region has 11 residues. V dropped 6 bases and J dropped 5 bases, with 6 bases sitting between them.

V is TRBV4-1 and J is TRBJ1-1, with D unresolved. Germline CDR1 is MGHRA and CDR2 is YSYEKL. The CDR3 runs 14 residues. V lost 4 bases and J 1 base, leaving 10 bases between the germline ends. The CDR3 coding sequence is TGCGCCAGCAGCCGACAACCTGGGAACACTGAAGCTTTCTTT. Translated, it gives CASSRQPGNTEAFF.

The rearrangement links TRBV19 to TRBJ2-1; D possibly corresponds to TRBD2 (6 bases). Deletions cut 6 bases from V and 0 bases from J, with 15 bases between. Germline CDR1 reads LNHDA; CDR2 reads SQIVND (reference sequence). The CDR3 spans 16 residues. CDR3 sequence: CASSEERVSSYNEQFF. The CDR3 nucleotides are TGTGCCAGTAGCGAGGAGCGGGTAAGCTCCTACAATGAGCAGTTCTTC.

The chain combines TRBV19 with TRBJ2-5; 10 nucleotides match TRBD2. The junction had 6 bases not matched to a gene; V was cut back by 1 base and J by 1 base. The germline CDR1 and CDR2 sequences are LNHDA and SQIVND (reference sequence). The CDR3 consists of 17 residues. The chain's CDR3 is CASSIAWASGSQETQYF. The CDR3 DNA follows: TGTGCCAGTAGTATAGCCTGGGCTAGCGGGAGCCAAGAGACCCAGTACTTC.

The chain has TRBV19 and TRBJ1-2, with D hard to call. The V end lost 0 bases, the J end lost 2 bases, and 13 bases lay between the germline ends. The CDR3 contains 16 residues. Germline V lookup: CDR1 LNHDA, CDR2 SQIVND (reference sequence). CDR3 protein: CASSIERRGGNYGYTF. As DNA, the CDR3 is TGTGCCAGTAGTATAGAAAGGCGAGGAGGCAACTATGGCTACACCTTC.

The chain uses TRBV11-2 and TRBJ2-1; tentatively, D is TRBD2 (6 bases). V was cut by 1 base and J by 5 bases, with 12 bases left in between. The CDR3 runs to 15 residues. Germline V lookup: CDR1 SGHAT, CDR2 FQNNGV. DNA of the CDR3: TGTGCCAGCAGCTTAGTGAGGGGACTCAACAATGAGCAGTTCTTC. Amino acids: CASSLVRGLNNEQFF.

The rearrangement links TRBV28 to TRBJ2-7; 10 bases line up with TRBD2. The CDR3 spans 14 residues. Germline CDR1 reads MDHEN; CDR2 reads SYDVKM. V lost 8 bases to trimming and J lost 4 bases; unmatched junction nucleotides: 8. DNA for the CDR3: TGTGCCAGCCGCGAGGCAGCGGGAGGGTACGAGCAGTACTTC. It encodes CASREAAGGYEQYF.

The chain links TRBV19 to TRBJ2-1; tentatively, D is TRBD2 (6 bases). Trimming removed 5 bases from V and 8 bases from J, with 13 bases in between. The CDR3 loop spans 13 amino acids. Germline assignment: CDR1 LNHDA and CDR2 SQIVND (reference sequence). The DNA of the CDR3 is TGTGCCAGTAGTCCGGGACTTTTGTATGAGCAGTTCTTC. As protein: CASSPGLLYEQFF.

This clone was observed once. V gene TRBV13 combines with J gene TRBJ2-7; unclear D gene. CDR1 and CDR2 (germline): PRHDT, FYEKMQ (reference sequence). Trimming took off 2 bases at V and 5 bases at J, with 4 bases between the two ends. The CDR3 consists of 11 residues. In nucleotides, the CDR3 is TGTGCCAGCAGCTTATCTAACGAGCAGTACTTC. Translating gives CASSLSNEQYF.

V and J are TRBV27 and TRBJ2-3; 9 bases agree with TRBD2. Germline loops: CDR1 MNHEY, CDR2 SMNVEV (reference sequence). Unmatched junction bases numbered 2, after V lost 3 bases and J lost 1 base. The CDR3 runs 15 residues. As DNA, the CDR3 is TGTGCCAGCAGTTTCGTAGCGGGGGGCACAGATACGCAGTATTTT. This encodes CASSFVAGGTDTQYF.

The chain uses TRBV19 and TRBJ2-1, with D possibly being TRBD2 (5 bases). V dropped 1 base and J dropped 9 bases, with 13 bases sitting between them. The germline CDR1 and CDR2 sequences are LNHDA and SQIVND (reference sequence). This CDR3 has 14 residues. The CDR3 reads CASSIGPAGVEQFF. The CDR3 nucleotides read TGTGCCAGTAGTATAGGCCCCGCCGGGGTTGAGCAGTTCTTC.

This chain joins TRBV13 and TRBJ1-1; perhaps TRBD1 as D (6 bases). The germline V gene has CDR1 PRHDT and CDR2 FYEKMQ (reference sequence). V was shortened by 5 bases and J by 0 bases, with 10 bases between the two germline ends. The CDR3 is 14 residues long. The CDR3 DNA reads TGTGCCAGCAGCGAGGGACATTTGAACACTGAAGCTTTCTTT. Translation: CASSEGHLNTEAFF.

CDR3 in amino acids: CASREQGQGGHGYTF. CDR3 bases: TGTGCCAGCAGAGAGCAGGGACAGGGAGGGCATGGCTACACCTTC. The chain links TRBV28 to TRBJ1-2; 9 positions match TRBD1. V gave up 6 bases and J gave up 6 bases; unmatched junction bases: 11. The CDR3 covers 15 residues. Looked up from germline, CDR1 is MDHEN and CDR2 is SYDVKM.

J is TRBJ2-1 and V is TRBV19, with TRBD1 matching 9 bases. The CDR3 covers 15 residues. The junction had 3 bases not matched to a gene; V was cut back by 5 bases and J by 1 base. Germline loops: CDR1 LNHDA, CDR2 SQIVND (reference sequence). CDR3 DNA: TGTGCCAGTAGTGTAGGGACAGGGTCCTACAATGAGCAGTTCTTC. This gives the protein CASSVGTGSYNEQFF.

The chain employs TRBV27 and TRBJ1-4, with 8 nucleotides matching TRBD1. The germline gives CDR1 MNHEY, CDR2 SMNVEV (reference sequence). With 5 bases clipped from V and 7 bases from J, the junction kept 9 bases outside the gene matches. The CDR3 length is 15 residues. The CDR3 DNA sequence: TGTGCCAGCAGTGACCGACAGGGGTCAGGTGAAAAACTGTTTTTT. The encoded protein is CASSDRQGSGEKLFF.

This clone was counted between two and nine times. The chain joins TRBV5-4 to TRBJ2-7, with D hard to call. V was shortened by 4 bases and J by 2 bases, with 10 bases between the two germline ends. The CDR3 is made up of 13 amino acids. CDR1 is SGHNT and CDR2 is YYREEE in the germline V gene (reference sequence). The CDR3 here is CASSPGTAYEQYF. The CDR3 DNA follows: TGTGCCAGCAGCCCAGGAACAGCCTACGAGCAGTACTTC.